The clone carrying this T cell receptor (beta chain) showed up just a few times. V was trimmed by 3 bases and J by 4 bases, leaving 15 bases between them. Germline assignment: CDR1 DFQATT and CDR2 SNEGSKA (reference sequence). The CDR3 is made up of 14 amino acids. The data belong to a study of T cells of healthy individuals. Using its own MiXCR run on the 5' RACE reads, TCRdb lists one record per CDR3 protein. The repertoire holds approximately 100,000 distinct CDR3 sequences, with approximately 15% as singletons. V and J are TRBV20-1 and TRBJ1-2, with a tentative D call TRBD1 (6 bases). The sequence came from a human donor in good health. CDR3 protein: CSARGHQVTYGYTF. In nucleotides, the CDR3 is TGCAGTGCTAGGGGACACCAAGTCACCTATGGCTACACCTTC.